These T cell receptor beta chains were read from a single sample in a study of shared clonotypes between healthy human individuals. TCRdb's table, derived via immunoSEQ multiplex PCR, lists solely in-frame clones and lacks some. The sample lists 2.3 million or so clones, 85% to 95% seen once, with under 0.45% in the top ten. Sequenced: naive CD4+ T cells from PBMCs. Receptors were obtained from a man aged 18 to 29 in good health. Some clones in this sample may be carry-over from other donors' samples. Both conserved end residues are part of each CDR3. Each record gives: J gene, V gene, D gene, clone size, CDR3 DNA, CDR3 protein. The D gene is left open where the match is weak. Size values are once, few and many counts, or a class for expanded clones, and some rows have none.

>TRBJ1-5|TRBV5-1|TRBD1|-
TGCGCCAGCAGCTTGTCCGGGACAGGCAATCAGCCCCAGCATTTT
CASSLSGTGNQPQHF
>TRBJ1-3|TRBV4-2|-|-
TGTGCCAGCAGCCAAGAACGTGTTGAGGGAGGAAACACCATATATTTT
CASSQERVEGGNTIYF
>TRBJ2-2|TRBV19|TRBD2|-
TGTGCCACCGCCCGAACTAGGGCTAGCGGGATGGTGACCGGGGAGCTGTTTTTT
CATARTRASGMVTGELFF
>TRBJ2-6|TRBV7-8|-|-
TGTGCCAGCAGCCCCTTAACAACTGGGGCCAACGTCCTGACTTTC
CASSPLTTGANVLTF
>TRBJ2-1|TRBV6-5|-|-
TGTGCCAGCAGCTTGGACAGAAAAACACCCAATGAGCAGTTCTTC
CASSLDRKTPNEQFF
>TRBJ2-1|TRBV10-3|TRBD2|-
TGTGCCATCAGTAAGGGAGGGACCTCCTACAATGAGCAGTTCTTC
CAISKGGTSYNEQFF
>TRBJ2-6|TRBV7-9|-|-
TGTGCCAGCAGCCCCAACCCCTCTGGGGCCAACGTCCTGACTTTC
CASSPNPSGANVLTF
>TRBJ2-4|TRBV15|-|-
TGTGCCACCAGCAGACCCGGAGTAGCCAAAAACATTCAGTACTTC
CATSRPGVAKNIQYF
>TRBJ2-1|TRBV6-5|TRBD2|-
TGTGCCAGCAGAGGACTAGCGGGAGGGCCTCCGTTCTTC
CASRGLAGGPPFF
>TRBJ2-3|TRBV5-1|-|once
TGCGCCAGCAGCTACAGCTTGAGCACAGATACGCAGTATTTT
CASSYSLSTDTQYF
>TRBJ2-7|TRBV27|TRBD2|-
TGTGCCAGCAGTTTCGTTCCAGGGTTGGGCAGGAAAGCGGGATGGGCCTACGAGCAGTACTTC
CASSFVPGLGRKAGWAYEQYF
>TRBJ2-7|TRBV11-1|-|-
TGTGCCAGCAGCCAAGAGGGGTCCAGGGTTCACGAGCAGTACTTC
CASSQEGSRVHEQYF
>TRBJ2-7|TRBV10-2|-|-
TGCGCCAGCAGTGAGAACCCCGGGAACAACGAGCAGTACTTC
CASSENPGNNEQYF
>TRBJ2-1|TRBV4-1|TRBD2|-
TGCGCCAGCAGCCAACTCCCCGGGACTAGCTTTAGGAATGAGCAGTTCTTC
CASSQLPGTSFRNEQFF
>TRBJ1-1|TRBV6-4|-|-
TGTGCCAGCAGATTACAGATGGACACTGAAGCTTTCTTT
CASRLQMDTEAFF
>TRBJ1-5|TRBV27|TRBD1|-
TGTGCCAGCAGTTTAAAATCAGGGAGCCCCTCAGGGGGCCAGCATTTT
CASSLKSGSPSGGQHF
>TRBJ1-1|TRBV29-1|-|-
TGCAGCGTCGGATATTTCTCAGGGGTAGGCACTGAAGCTTTCTTT
CSVGYFSGVGTEAFF
>TRBJ2-7|TRBV29-1|TRBD1|-
TGCAGCGTTGCCCCACAGGGGGCAATGATAGCCTACGAGCAGTACTTC
CSVAPQGAMIAYEQYF
>TRBJ2-4|TRBV14|-|-
TGTGCCAGCAGCCAAGAGATGGCTATAAACATTCAGTACTTC
CASSQEMAINIQYF
>TRBJ2-7|TRBV25-1|TRBD1|-
TGTGCCAGCAGTGTGACAGGGGGCTACGAGCAGTACTTC
CASSVTGGYEQYF
>TRBJ2-7|TRBV5-6|-|-
TGTGCCAGCAGCTTGTCACCCCGGGCGGGCAAATCCTACGAGCAGTACTTC
CASSLSPRAGKSYEQYF
>TRBJ1-1|TRBV19|TRBD1|-
TGTGCCAGTAGTATAGCAGGGGGAACTGAAGCTTTCTTT
CASSIAGGTEAFF
>TRBJ2-7|TRBV4-1|TRBD1|-
TGCGCCAGCAGCCAGGCTACACAGGGGTTCTACGAGCAGTACTTC
CASSQATQGFYEQYF
>TRBJ1-2|TRBV6-6|-|-
TGTGCCAGCAGTTCCGACCGGGACGGACGAAGAGGCTACACCTTC
CASSSDRDGRRGYTF
>TRBJ2-3|TRBV27|-|-
TGTGCCAGCAGTTTATTGCCTAACGGGGTGGCAGATACGCAGTATTTT
CASSLLPNGVADTQYF
>TRBJ1-4|TRBV23-1|-|once
TGCGCCAGCAGTCAGCTCGCCAAATGGGTTAATGAAAAACTGTTTTTT
CASSQLAKWVNEKLFF
>TRBJ2-1|TRBV25-1|-|-
TGTGCCAGCAGTGGATATGGGGACAATGAGCAGTTCTTC
CASSGYGDNEQFF
>TRBJ2-3|TRBV5-1|TRBD2|-
TGCGCCAGCAGCTTAGCGGGACGTACAGATACGCAGTATTTT
CASSLAGRTDTQYF
>TRBJ2-2|TRBV4-1|TRBD2|-
TGCGCCAGCAGCCAGTCGAGACTAGCGAGTATCACCGGGGAGCTGTTTTTT
CASSQSRLASITGELFF
>TRBJ2-7|TRBV7-9|-|-
TGTGCCAGCAGCTCCAACTCCTACGAGCAGTACTTC
CASSSNSYEQYF
>TRBJ2-7|TRBV5-4|-|-
TGTGCCAGCAGCCACAGTTATGTGGGGTGGGAGCAGTACTTC
CASSHSYVGWEQYF
>TRBJ1-1|TRBV2|TRBD1|-
TGTGCCAGCAGGCTGGACAGGGATACTGAAGCTTTCTTT
CASRLDRDTEAFF
>TRBJ2-1|TRBV2|-|-
TGTGCCAGCAGCGGTGACTCCTACAATGAGCAGTTCTTC
CASSGDSYNEQFF
>TRBJ1-3|TRBV4-3|-|-
TGCGCCAGCAGCCAAGATGGAGGGGATGGAAACACCATATATTTT
CASSQDGGDGNTIYF
>TRBJ2-7|TRBV7-2|-|-
TGTGCCAGCAGCTTAGCGAACAGTACTGACTACGAGCAGTACTTC
CASSLANSTDYEQYF
>TRBJ2-1|TRBV27|-|once
TGTGCCAGCAGTTTATCGGCCTCAGGGGAGCGCCGCTACAATGAGCAGTTCTTC
CASSLSASGERRYNEQFF